Here is one T cell receptor beta chain with its context. The data stem from a study of patients and donors after allogeneic stem cell transplantation. Via MiXCR, TCRdb re-called the RT-PCR reads, giving one row per CDR3 protein. This table has 800,000 to 1,000,000 distinct CDR3 sequences, over 15% appearing once. The sequenced sample consisted of blood, either unsorted or a sorted T cell fraction (not recorded which). The TCR originated in a human donor who was either an allogeneic HSCT recipient or a stem cell or donor lymphocyte infusion donor (not recorded which). It is not recorded whose cells these are; they may come from a transplant donor.

CDR3 nucleotide sequence: TGTGCCATCAGCAACAGGGGAGGGGGAACTAATGAAAAACTGTTTTTT. Protein product: CAISNRGGGTNEKLFF. The chain links TRBV10-3 to TRBJ1-4; 7 bases are shared with TRBD1. This CDR3 spans 16 amino acids. CDR1 is ENHRY, CDR2 SYGVKD, per germline. Losses at the gene ends were 6 bases for V and 1 base for J; bases not matched to a gene: 8.